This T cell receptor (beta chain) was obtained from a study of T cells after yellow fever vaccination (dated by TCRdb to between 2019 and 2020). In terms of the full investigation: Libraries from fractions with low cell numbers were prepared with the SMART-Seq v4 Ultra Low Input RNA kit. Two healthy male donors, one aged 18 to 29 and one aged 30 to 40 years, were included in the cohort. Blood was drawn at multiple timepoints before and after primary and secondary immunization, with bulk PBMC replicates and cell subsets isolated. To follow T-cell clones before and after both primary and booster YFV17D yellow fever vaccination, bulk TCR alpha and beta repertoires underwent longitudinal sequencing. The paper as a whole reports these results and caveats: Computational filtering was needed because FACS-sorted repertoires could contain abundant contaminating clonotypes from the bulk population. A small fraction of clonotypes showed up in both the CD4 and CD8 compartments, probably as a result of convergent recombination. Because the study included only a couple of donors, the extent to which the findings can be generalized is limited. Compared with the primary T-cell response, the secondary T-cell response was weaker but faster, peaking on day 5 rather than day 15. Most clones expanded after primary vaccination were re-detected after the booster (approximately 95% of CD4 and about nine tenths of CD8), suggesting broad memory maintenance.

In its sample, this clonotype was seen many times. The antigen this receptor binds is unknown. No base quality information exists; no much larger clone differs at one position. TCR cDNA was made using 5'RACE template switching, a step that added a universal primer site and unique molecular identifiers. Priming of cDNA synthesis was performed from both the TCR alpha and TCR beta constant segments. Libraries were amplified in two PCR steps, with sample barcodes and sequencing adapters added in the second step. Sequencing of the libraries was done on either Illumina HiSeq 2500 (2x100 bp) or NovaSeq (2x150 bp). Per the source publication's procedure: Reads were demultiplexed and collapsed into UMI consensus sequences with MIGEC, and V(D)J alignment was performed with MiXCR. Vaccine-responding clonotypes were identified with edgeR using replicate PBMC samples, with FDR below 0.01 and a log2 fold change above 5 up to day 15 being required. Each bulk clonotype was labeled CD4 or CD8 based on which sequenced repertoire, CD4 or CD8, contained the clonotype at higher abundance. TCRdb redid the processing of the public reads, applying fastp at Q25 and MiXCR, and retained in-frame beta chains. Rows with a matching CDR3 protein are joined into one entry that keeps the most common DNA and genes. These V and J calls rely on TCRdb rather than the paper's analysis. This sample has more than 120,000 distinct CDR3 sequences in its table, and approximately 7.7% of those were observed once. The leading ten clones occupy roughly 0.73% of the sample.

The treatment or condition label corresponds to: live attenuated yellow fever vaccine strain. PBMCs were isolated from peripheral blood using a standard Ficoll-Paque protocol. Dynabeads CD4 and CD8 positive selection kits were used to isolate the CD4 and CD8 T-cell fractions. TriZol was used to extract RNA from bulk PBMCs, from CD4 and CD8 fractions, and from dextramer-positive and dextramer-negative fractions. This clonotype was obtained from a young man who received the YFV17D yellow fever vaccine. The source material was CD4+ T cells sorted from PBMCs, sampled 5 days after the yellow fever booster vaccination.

The DNA sequence follows: TGTGCCAGCAGCTTCGAGAGGGCTTCCTACAATGAGCAGTTCTTC. Its product reads: CASSFERASYNEQFF. Recombination linked TRBV7-9 to TRBJ2-1; tentative D gene TRBD2, with 5 bases matching. The germline V gene (reference sequence) specifies SEHNR as CDR1 and FQNEAQ as CDR2. V is shortened by 3 bases, J by 1 base, and the region joining them spans 10 bases. The CDR3 spans 15 residues, from the cysteine through the phenylalanine. CDR3 DNA only is kept here, 45 bases in frame from base 1.